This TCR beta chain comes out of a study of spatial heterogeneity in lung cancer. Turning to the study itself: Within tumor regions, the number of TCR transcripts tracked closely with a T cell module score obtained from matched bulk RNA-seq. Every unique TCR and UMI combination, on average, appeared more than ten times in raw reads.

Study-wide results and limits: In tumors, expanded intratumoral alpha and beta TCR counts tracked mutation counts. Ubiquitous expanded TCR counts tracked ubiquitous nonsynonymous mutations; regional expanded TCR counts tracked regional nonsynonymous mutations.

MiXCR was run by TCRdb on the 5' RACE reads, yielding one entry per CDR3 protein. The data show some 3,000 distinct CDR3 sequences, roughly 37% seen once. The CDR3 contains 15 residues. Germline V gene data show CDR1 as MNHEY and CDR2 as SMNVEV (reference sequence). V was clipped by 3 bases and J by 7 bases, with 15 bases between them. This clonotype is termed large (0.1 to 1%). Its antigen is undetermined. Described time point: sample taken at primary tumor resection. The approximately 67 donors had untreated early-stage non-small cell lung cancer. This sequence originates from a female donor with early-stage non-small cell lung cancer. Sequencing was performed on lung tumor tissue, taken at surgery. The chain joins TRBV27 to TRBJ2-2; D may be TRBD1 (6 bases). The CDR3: CASSFQLRGVGELFF. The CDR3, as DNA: TGTGCCAGCAGTTTTCAACTCAGGGGAGTCGGGGAGCTGTTTTTT.